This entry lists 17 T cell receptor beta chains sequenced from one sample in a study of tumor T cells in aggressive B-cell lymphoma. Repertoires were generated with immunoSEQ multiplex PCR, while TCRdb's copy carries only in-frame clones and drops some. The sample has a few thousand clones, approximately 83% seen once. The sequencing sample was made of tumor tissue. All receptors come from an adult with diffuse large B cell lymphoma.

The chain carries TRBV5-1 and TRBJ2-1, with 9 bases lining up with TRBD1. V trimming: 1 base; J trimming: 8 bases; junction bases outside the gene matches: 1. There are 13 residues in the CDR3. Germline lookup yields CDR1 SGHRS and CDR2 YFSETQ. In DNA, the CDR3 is TGCGCCAGCAGCTTGACAGGGGGCTATGAGCAGTTCTTC. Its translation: CASSLTGGYEQFF.

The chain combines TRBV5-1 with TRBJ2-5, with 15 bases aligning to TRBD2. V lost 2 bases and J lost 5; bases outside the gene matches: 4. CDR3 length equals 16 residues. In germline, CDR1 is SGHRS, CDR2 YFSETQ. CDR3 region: CASSFGLAGGVETQYF. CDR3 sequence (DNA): TGCGCCAGCAGCTTCGGACTAGCGGGAGGGGTTGAGACCCAGTACTTC. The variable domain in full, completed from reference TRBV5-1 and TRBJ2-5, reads KAGVTQTPRYLIKTRGQQVTLSCSPISGHRSVSWYQQTPGQGLQFLFEYFSETQRNKGNFPGRFSGRQFSNSRSEMNVSTLELGDSALYLCASSFGLAGGVETQYFGPGTRLLVL.

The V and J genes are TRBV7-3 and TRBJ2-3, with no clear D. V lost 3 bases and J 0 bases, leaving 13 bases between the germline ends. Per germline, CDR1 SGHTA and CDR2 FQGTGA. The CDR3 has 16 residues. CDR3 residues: CASSFRFERSTDTQYF. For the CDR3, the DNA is TGTGCCAGCAGCTTTCGGTTCGAGCGTAGCACAGATACGCAGTATTTT.

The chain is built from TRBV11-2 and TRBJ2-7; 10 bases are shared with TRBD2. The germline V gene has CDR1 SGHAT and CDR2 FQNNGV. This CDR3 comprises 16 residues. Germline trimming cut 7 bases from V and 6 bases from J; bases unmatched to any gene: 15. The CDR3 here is CASTLSGASGRTEQYF. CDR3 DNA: TGTGCCAGCACCCTTTCAGGGGCTAGCGGGAGAACCGAGCAGTACTTC. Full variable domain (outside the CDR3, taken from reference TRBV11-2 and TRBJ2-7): EAGVAQSPRYKIIEKRQSVAFWCNPISGHATLYWYQQILGQGPKLLIQFQNNGVVDDSQLPKDRFSAERLKGVDSTLKIQPAKLEDSAVYLCASTLSGASGRTEQYFGPGTRLTVT.

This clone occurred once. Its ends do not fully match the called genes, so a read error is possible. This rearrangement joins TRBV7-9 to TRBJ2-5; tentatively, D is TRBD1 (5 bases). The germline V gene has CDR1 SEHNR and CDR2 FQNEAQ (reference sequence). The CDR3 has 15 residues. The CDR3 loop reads CTSSYPARAQETQYF. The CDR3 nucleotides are TGTACCAGCAGCTATCCGGCCAGGGCCCAAGAGACCCAGTACTTC.

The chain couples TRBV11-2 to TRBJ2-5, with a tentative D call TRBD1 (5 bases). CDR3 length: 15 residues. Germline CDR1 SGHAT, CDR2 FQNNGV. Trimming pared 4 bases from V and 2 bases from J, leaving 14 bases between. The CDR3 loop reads CASSSRQGRQETQYF. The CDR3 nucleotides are TGTGCCAGCAGCTCTCGGCAGGGTAGGCAAGAGACCCAGTACTTC.

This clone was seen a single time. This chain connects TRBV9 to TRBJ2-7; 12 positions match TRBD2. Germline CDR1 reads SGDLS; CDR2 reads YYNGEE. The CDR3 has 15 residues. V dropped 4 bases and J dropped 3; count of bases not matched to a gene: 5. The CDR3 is CASSPRLAGVYEQYF. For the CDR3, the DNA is TGTGCCAGCAGCCCTCGACTAGCGGGAGTCTACGAGCAGTACTTC.

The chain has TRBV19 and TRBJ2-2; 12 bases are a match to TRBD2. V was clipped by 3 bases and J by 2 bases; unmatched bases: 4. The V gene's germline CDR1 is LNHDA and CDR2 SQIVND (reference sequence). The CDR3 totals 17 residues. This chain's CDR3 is CASSILAGGANTGELFF. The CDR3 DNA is TGTGCCAGTAGTATTCTAGCGGGAGGGGCTAACACCGGGGAGCTGTTTTTT.

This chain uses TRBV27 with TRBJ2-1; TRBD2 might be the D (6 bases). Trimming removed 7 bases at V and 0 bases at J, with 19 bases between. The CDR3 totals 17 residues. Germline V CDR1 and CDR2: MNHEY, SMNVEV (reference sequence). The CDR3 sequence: CASTTLGRLSSYNEQFF. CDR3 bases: TGTGCCAGCACCACCCTCGGGAGACTGAGCTCCTACAATGAGCAGTTCTTC.

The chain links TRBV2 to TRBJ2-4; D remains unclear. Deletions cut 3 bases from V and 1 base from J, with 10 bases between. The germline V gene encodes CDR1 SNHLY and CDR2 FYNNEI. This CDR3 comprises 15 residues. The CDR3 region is CASSDLLNAKNIQYF. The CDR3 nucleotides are TGTGCCAGCAGTGATCTTTTAAATGCCAAAAACATTCAGTACTTC.

CDR3 sequence reads: CASSWGQDEQYF. For the CDR3, the DNA is TGTGCCAGCAGCTGGGGACAGGACGAGCAGTACTTC. The genes are TRBV5-4 and TRBJ2-7; 8 bases fit TRBD1. Germline V gene lookup returns CDR1 SGHNT and CDR2 YYREEE (reference sequence). V dropped 3 bases and J dropped 5; count of bases not matched to a gene: 1. The CDR3 has 12 residues.

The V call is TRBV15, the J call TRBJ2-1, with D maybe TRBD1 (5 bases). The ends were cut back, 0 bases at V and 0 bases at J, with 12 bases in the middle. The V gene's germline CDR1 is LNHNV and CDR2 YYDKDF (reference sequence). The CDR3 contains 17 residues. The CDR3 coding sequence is TGTGCCACCAGCAGAGACAGTCCAGGGAACTCCTACAATGAGCAGTTCTTC. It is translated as CATSRDSPGNSYNEQFF.

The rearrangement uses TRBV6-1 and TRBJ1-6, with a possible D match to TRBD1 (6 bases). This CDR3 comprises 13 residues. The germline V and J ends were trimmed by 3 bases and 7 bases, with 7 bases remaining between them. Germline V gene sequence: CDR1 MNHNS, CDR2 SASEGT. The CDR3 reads CASSDRGNSPLHF. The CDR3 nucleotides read TGTGCCAGCAGTGACAGGGGCAATTCACCCCTCCACTTT.

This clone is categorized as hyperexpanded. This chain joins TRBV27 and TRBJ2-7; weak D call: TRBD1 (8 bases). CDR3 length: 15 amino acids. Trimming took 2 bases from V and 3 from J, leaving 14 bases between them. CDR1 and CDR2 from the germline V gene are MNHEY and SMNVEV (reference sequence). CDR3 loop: CASSLRGGTGYEQYF. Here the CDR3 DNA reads TGTGCCAGCAGTTTAAGGGGGGGGACAGGCTACGAGCAGTACTTC.

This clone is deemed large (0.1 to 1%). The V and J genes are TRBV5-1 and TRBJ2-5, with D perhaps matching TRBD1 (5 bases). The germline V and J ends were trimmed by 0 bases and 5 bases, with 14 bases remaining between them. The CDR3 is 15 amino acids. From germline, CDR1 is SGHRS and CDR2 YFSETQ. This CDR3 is CASSLEGASWETQYF. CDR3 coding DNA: TGCGCCAGCAGCTTGGAAGGGGCCTCCTGGGAGACCCAGTACTTC.

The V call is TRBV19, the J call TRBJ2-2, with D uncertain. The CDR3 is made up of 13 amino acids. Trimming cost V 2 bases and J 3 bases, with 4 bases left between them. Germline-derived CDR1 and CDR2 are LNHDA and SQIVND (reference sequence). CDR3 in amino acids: CASSITDTGELFF. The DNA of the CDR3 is TGTGCCAGTAGTATAACAGACACCGGGGAGCTGTTTTTT.

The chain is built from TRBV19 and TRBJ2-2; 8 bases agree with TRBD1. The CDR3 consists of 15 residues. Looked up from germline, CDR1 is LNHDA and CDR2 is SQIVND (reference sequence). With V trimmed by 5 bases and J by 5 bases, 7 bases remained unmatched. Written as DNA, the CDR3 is TGTGCCAGTAGTCACAGACAGGGGCCTACCGGGGAGCTGTTTTTT. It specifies CASSHRQGPTGELFF.